This entry concerns a single T cell receptor beta chain. Its target is not known. The source of the sample is a study of CD8+ T cells in alopecia areata. General study results and limits: It was observed that many expanded lesional clones persisted in scalp and blood during tofacitinib. Given one nonresponder, whether baseline CD8+ expansion relates to response remains uncertain. An increase in clonality over normal scalp was evident in lesional scalp, especially alopecia totalis/universalis.

cDNA reverse transcribed from extracted RNA served as the sequencing template. Measured with immunoSEQ multiplex PCR; TCRdb has only the in-frame clones, and not every one. The sample shows about 100,000 clones, around 60% of them seen only once. The treatment was: oral pan-JAK inhibitor, 5-10 mg twice daily. The investigators collected lesional scalp punch biopsies and peripheral blood from alopecia areata patients. V was clipped by 5 bases and J by 8 bases, with 21 bases between them. The CDR3 runs to 16 residues. CDR1 is LNHDA and CDR2 is SQIVND in the germline V gene (reference sequence). This specimen was CD8+ T cells sorted from blood, taken at roughly week 55, from a patient treated with tofacitinib. V is TRBV19 and J is TRBJ1-4; weak D call: TRBD1 (6 bases). The TCR originated in a human donor with alopecia areata. The CDR3 sequence is CASSPATQGIEEKLFF. The CDR3 nucleotides read TGTGCCAGTAGTCCCGCCACACAGGGAATAGAGGAAAAACTGTTTTTT.